One and the same sample provided the 16 T cell receptor delta chains below, sequenced in a study of gamma-delta chains in newborns, infants, children (dated by TCRdb to about 2019). The instrument was an Illumina MiSeq. TCRdb called clones anew from the public reads via CATT; matching DNA rows were later pooled. This sample gives hundreds of delta-chain clones in total; roughly 1% of them show up just once. Jointly, the top ten make up approximately 35% of the sample. Sequences were obtained from blood. The receptors were gathered from a child in good health.

Concerning this clone: A far larger clone is one nucleotide away, so this likely arose from a read error. The CDR3 nucleotides read TGTGCCTGTGACACCCCCAGTACTGGGGGCCAAAGCCCCTGGGACACCCGACAGATGTTTTTC. Its translation is CACDTPSTGGQSPWDTRQMFF. This chain joins TRDV2 and TRDJ3; TRDD3 aligns across 8 bases. The trim removed 0 bases at V and 2 bases at J, leaving 14 bases unmatched. The CDR3 spans 21 residues. Germline values: CDR1 GEAIGNYY, CDR2 EKD.

The J gene is TRDJ1, the V gene TRDV2, with D tentatively TRDD3 (6 bases). Germline CDR1 reads GEAIGNYY; CDR2 reads EKD. The V gene lost 4 bases and the J gene lost 0 bases, with 11 bases spanning the gap. CDR3 length equals 14 residues. CDR3 in DNA: TGTGCCTGTGAGCCCTGGGGAAACACCGATAAACTCATCTTT. Its translation is CACEPWGNTDKLIF.

This rearrangement joins TRDV2 to TRDJ1; D is unresolved. Germline assignment: CDR1 GEAIGNYY and CDR2 EKD. Trimming shortened V by 0 bases and J by 0 bases, and 13 bases separated the two germline ends. This CDR3 region has 16 residues. The CDR3 DNA reads TGTGCCTGTGACACCCTTGACCCCCTATACACCGATAAACTCATCTTT. Amino acids: CACDTLDPLYTDKLIF.

This clone was observed a few times. TCRdb's entry gives the protein of a much larger clone, which mismatches this DNA's translation at residue 12, likely from a read error; the protein reported here is translated from the DNA. In nucleotides, the CDR3 is TGTGCCTTTATAGTCCTGGGTCTGGGACTGGGGGCCGGAACCGATAAACTCATCTTT. Translating it yields CAFIVLGLGLGAGTDKLIF. The V and J genes are TRDV3 and TRDJ1; 8 nucleotides align to TRDD3. J gave up 2 bases and V 1 base, and 21 bases lay outside the gene matches. Germline CDR1 and CDR2: TVYSNPD and GDNSRS (reference sequence). The CDR3 runs to 19 residues.

This clone turned up a few times. The DNA for the CDR3 is TGTGCCTGTGACACCCCTTATACTGGGGCCTCGAAGAACACCGATAAACTCATCTTT. This codes for CACDTPYTGASKNTDKLIF. This chain links TRDV2 with TRDJ1, with 7 bases fitting TRDD3. The CDR3 is made up of 19 amino acids. J gave up 0 bases and V 0 bases, and 15 bases lay outside the gene matches. Germline V gives CDR1 GEAIGNYY, CDR2 EKD.

Comment on this clone: It may be a read error: a sequence one base away is much more abundant. Other DNA sequences in this sample translate to the same CDR3. The chain links TRDV1 to TRDJ1; 9 bases fit TRDD3. This CDR3 contains 20 residues. Germline values: CDR1 TSWWSYY, CDR2 QGS. CDR3 sequence: CAISSTRGLGDPEGTDKLIF. CDR3 DNA sequence: TGTGCGATTTCCTCAACTCGAGGACTGGGGGACCCGGAAGGGACCGATAAACTCATCTTT.

Notes on this clone: A single base is all that separates this from a far larger clone, so a read error is likely. The rearrangement links TRDV2 to TRDJ1, with D possibly TRDD3 on 6 matching bases. CDR3 length: 14 amino acids. Between the trimmed V and J ends, which lost 0 bases and 3 bases, there was a span of 10 bases. In germline, CDR1 is GEAIGNYY, CDR2 EKD. CDR3: CACDTWGCSDKLIF. CDR3 DNA: TGTGCCTGTGACACCTGGGGATGCTCCGATAAACTCATCTTT.

This clone was seen a few times. This is likely an artifact of a read error, given a far larger clone one base away. This same CDR3 is encoded by further DNA sequences in the sample. This chain links TRDV3 with TRDJ1; 7 bases fit TRDD3. Trimming removed 1 base from V and 2 bases from J; junction bases left unmatched: 22. Germline CDR1 reads TVYSNPD; CDR2 reads GDNSRS (reference sequence). This CDR3 has 19 residues. CDR3 nucleotides: TGTGCCTTTATAGTCCTGGGTCTAGGACTGGGGACCGGAACCGATAAACTCATCTTT. Encoded protein: CAFIVLGLGLGTGTDKLIF.

About this clone itself: With only one base between it and a far larger clone, this is likely a read error. Within the sample, other DNA sequences also encode this same CDR3. J is TRDJ1 and V is TRDV2, with 10 bases matching TRDD3. The CDR3 runs to 20 residues. Germline V CDR1 and CDR2: GEAIGNYY, EKD. Trimming took 0 bases from V and 0 from J; bases not matched to a gene: 15. DNA for the CDR3: TGTGCCTGTGACACCGTTACTGGGGGATCCTCGTCGGGGGACACCGATAAACTCATCTTT. Its translation: CACDTVTGGSSSGDTDKLIF.

This clone was seen a few times. The chain recombines TRDV2 with TRDJ1, with 13 bases aligning to TRDD3. After removal of 3 bases from V and 0 bases from J, the junction contained 15 bases not matched to a gene. Germline CDR1 and CDR2: GEAIGNYY and EKD. The CDR3 spans 20 residues. CDR3 nucleotides: TGTGCCTGTGACGTCTTACTGGGGGATACGCAGTTAAAGAACACCGATAAACTCATCTTT. This encodes CACDVLLGDTQLKNTDKLIF.

This clone was detected a few times. It is likely a read error: a sequence one base away is far more abundant. This sequence joins TRDV2 and TRDJ1; 9 bases align to TRDD3. The V gene's germline CDR1 is GEAIGNYY and CDR2 EKD. This CDR3 contains 22 residues. Trimming took 3 bases from V and 3 from J; bases not matched to a gene: 28. CDR3 residues: CACDPLGDFHTRDTGYADKLIF. CDR3 bases: TGTGCCTGTGACCCTCTGGGGGATTTTCATACCAGGGATACTGGGTACGCCGATAAACTCATCTTT.

This clone counts as large. Other nucleotide sequences in the sample specify the same CDR3. The V gene is TRAV29/DV5, the J gene TRDJ1, with 9 positions matching TRDD3. The CDR3 runs to 17 residues. V lost 0 bases to trimming and J lost 3 bases; unmatched junction nucleotides: 12. Looked up from germline, CDR1 is NSMFDY and CDR2 is ISSIKDK. The chain's CDR3 is CAASARGTGGRADKLIF. The CDR3 DNA is TGTGCAGCAAGCGCTCGCGGTACTGGGGGACGTGCCGATAAACTCATCTTT.

To note about this clone: A read error is likely here: a far larger clone is one base away. This chain connects TRDV2 to TRDJ1; D is unclear. The CDR3 length is 14 residues. V dropped 0 bases and J dropped 5 bases, with 12 bases sitting between them. Germline V CDR1 and CDR2: GEAIGNYY, EKD. The CDR3 reads CACDTPVPGDKLIF. As DNA, the CDR3 is TGTGCCTGTGACACCCCCGTACCAGGGGATAAACTCATCTTT.

This clone is judged large. This may be a read error: a much more frequent sequence differs by one nucleotide. The chain carries TRDV2 and TRDJ1; the match to TRDD3 covers 11 bases. The CDR3 is made up of 15 amino acids. Looked up from germline, CDR1 is GEAIGNYY and CDR2 is EKD. The CDR3 is CASDVMGDTLDKLIF. The CDR3 nucleotides read TGTGCCAGTGACGTTATGGGGGATACGCTTGATAAACTCATCTTT.

The sample holds a few counts of this clone. This DNA's translation and the protein TCRdb lists, from a much larger clone, do not match at residue 10, likely due to a read error; the protein shown is translated from the DNA. This chain links TRDV1 with TRDJ1; D may correspond to TRDD2 or TRDD3 (7 bases each). The CDR3 spans 21 residues. CDR1 is TSWWSYY, CDR2 QGS, per germline. The ends were cut back, 3 bases at V and 0 bases at J, with 29 bases in the middle. The CDR3 DNA is TGTGCTCTTGGGGAGGTCTTCCTAAGGCCTTCTGGGGGTCAGTACACCGATAAACTCATCTTT. Protein sequence: CALGEVFLRPSGGQYTDKLIF.

This clone showed up just a few times. A far larger clone is off by one base, so a read error is likely. The sample holds other DNA sequences that translate to the same CDR3. J is TRDJ1 and V is TRDV2, with 11 bases lining up with TRDD3. CDR1 GEAIGNYY and CDR2 EKD come from the germline V gene. V lost 3 bases to trimming and J lost 4 bases; unmatched junction nucleotides: 6. The CDR3 runs to 15 residues. CDR3: CACDVMGDTLDKLIF. The CDR3 nucleotides are TGTGCCTGTGACGTTATGGGGGATACGCTCGATAAACTCATCTTT.